This T cell receptor (beta chain) comes out of a study of regulatory T cells in long-lasting Graves disease. Regarding the study as a whole: Patients with persistent disease showed a bias toward TRBV28, TRBJ1-2 and TRBJ2-5.

The CDR3 is 15 residues long. V trimming: 5 bases; J trimming: 0 bases; junction bases outside the gene matches: 7. Germline CDR1 is SGHTA and CDR2 is FQGNSA. Time point given: persistent/refractory GD, antithyroid drugs over 5 years with positive TRAb. Generation of the TCR library employed RNA extracted from PBMCs. This clonotype was observed a handful of times. Its antigen remains unidentified. Combining iRepertoire HTBI primers with Arm-PCR of CDR3 regions, the authors built TCR beta libraries. TCRdb processed the multiplex PCR reads anew with MiXCR; each CDR3 protein has one entry. The table lists 430,000 or so distinct CDR3 sequences, roughly 21% of them singletons.

Sequencing used peripheral blood mononuclear cells (PBMCs), obtained when the disease was refractory, from a patient treated with antithyroid drugs. This receptor was obtained from a female donor with Graves disease. This rearrangement joins TRBV7-2 to TRBJ2-7, with 7 bases fitting TRBD2. CDR3 residues: CASSPNGRPSYEQYF. The CDR3 DNA reads as TGTGCCAGCAGCCCTAACGGGAGGCCCTCCTACGAGCAGTACTTC.